What follows are 9 T cell receptor beta chains derived from one specimen sequenced in a study of blood T cell repertoires in COVID-19. Libraries were prepared by immunoSEQ multiplex PCR; TCRdb keeps only in-frame clonotypes and omits some of them. The table shows 300,000 to 400,000 clones, with over 75% occurring only once. Sequencing was carried out using peripheral blood. The receptors stem from a woman in her fifties or sixties who had recovered from COVID-19.

The chain carries TRBV3-1 (or the pseudogene TRBV3-2) and TRBJ1-1; 7 bases are a match to TRBD1. Germline V lookup: CDR1 LGHDT, CDR2 YNNKEL (reference sequence). After removal of 1 base from V and 8 bases from J, the junction contained 7 bases not matched to a gene. The CDR3 is 14 amino acids. The CDR3 is CASSQASGTEEAFF. As DNA, the CDR3 is TGTGCCAGCAGCCAAGCTTCCGGGACAGAAGAAGCTTTCTTT.

This clone was recorded once. The V call is TRBV30, the J call TRBJ2-7; D might be TRBD1 (6 bases). Germline V gene data show CDR1 as GTSNPN and CDR2 as SVGIG (reference sequence). This CDR3 has 13 amino acids. V shed 5 bases and J shed 3 bases, with 14 bases lying between them. The CDR3 loop is CAWAGTHDYEQYF. CDR3 nucleotide sequence: TGTGCCTGGGCCGGGACACACGACTACGAGCAGTACTTC.

This clone was seen only once. The chain is built from TRBV4-3 and TRBJ1-6; D gene ambiguous. The CDR3 has 13 residues. Trimming removed 4 bases from V and 10 bases from J, with 11 bases in between. Germline V gene sequence: CDR1 LGHNA, CDR2 YSLEER. CDR3 nucleotides: TGCGCCAGCAGCCCTGATCGAGGATCACCCCTCCACTTT. Amino acids: CASSPDRGSPLHF.

The chain recombines TRBV5-1 with TRBJ1-2, with D maybe TRBD1 (5 bases). CDR1 and CDR2 from the germline V gene are SGHRS and YFSETQ. This CDR3 contains 13 residues. Deletions cut 2 bases from V and 3 bases from J, with 8 bases between. CDR3 residues: CASSFRGDYGYTF. The CDR3 nucleotides read TGCGCCAGCAGCTTTAGGGGCGACTATGGCTACACCTTC.

Only one count was recorded for this clone. CDR3 coding DNA: TGTGCCAGCAGCTTAGACAGAGCTAACTATGGCTACACCTTC. This sequence encodes CASSLDRANYGYTF. This chain uses TRBV7-9 with TRBJ1-2, with D unresolved. Germline assignment: CDR1 SEHNR and CDR2 FQNEAQ (reference sequence). The CDR3 has 14 residues. V lost 1 base and J lost 0, with 6 bases in between.

This sequence joins TRBV2 and TRBJ1-5; 8 nucleotides line up with TRBD1. J gave up 3 bases and V 5 bases, and 6 bases lay outside the gene matches. The CDR3 extends over 15 amino acids. The germline V gene has CDR1 SNHLY and CDR2 FYNNEI. The CDR3 region has the DNA TGTGCCAGCAGTATGACAGGGGATAACAATCAGCCCCAGCATTTT. Translated: CASSMTGDNNQPQHF.

The rearrangement uses TRBV6-6 and TRBJ1-1, with TRBD1 matching 9 bases. Germline CDR1 and CDR2: MNHNY and SVGAGI (reference sequence). V was pared by 6 bases and J by 5 bases, with 10 bases of the junction left unmatched. The CDR3 has 15 residues. In DNA, the CDR3 is TGTGCCAGCAGGTCGACCGGGACAGGGAGGACTGAAGCTTTCTTT. Translation gives CASRSTGTGRTEAFF.

Comment on this clone: A junction end diverges from the germline sequence, so it may reflect a read error. The chain is built from TRBV7-9 and TRBJ2-7; 8 bases match TRBD1. This CDR3 is 14 amino acids long. Germline V gives CDR1 SEHNR, CDR2 FQNEAQ (reference sequence). The CDR3 coding sequence is TGTGCCAGCTCCTCCACAGGGGGGCAGGACCCGAAACTCTTC. This sequence encodes CASSSTGGQDPKLF.

V and J are TRBV5-5 and TRBJ2-1, with 7 bases that match TRBD1. J lost 0 bases, V lost 6 bases, and 6 bases had no gene match. Looked up from germline, CDR1 is SGHKS and CDR2 is YYEKEE (reference sequence). There are 15 residues in the CDR3. The DNA for the CDR3 is TGTGCCAGCACCGTTCGGGACAGCTCCTACAATGAGCAGTTCTTC. It specifies CASTVRDSSYNEQFF.